This is a list of T cell receptor beta chains from one sample in a study of cytomegalovirus exposure and HLA in healthy donors. Only in-frame clones appear in the TCRdb table, and some are missing; sequencing was by immunoSEQ multiplex PCR. Of around 92,000 clones listed, approximately 84% were seen once; the top ten hold 0.95% to 1.5%. The sequenced sample was PBMCs. The receptors here all came from a girl under 10 years old in good health and CMV-seropositive. Each CDR3 is given with its conserved first and last residue. A D gene is named only where the DNA matches it firmly. Not all rows give a size; the values are once, few, many and, for expanded clones, a class.

j_call	v_call	clone_size	d_call	cdr3_nt	cdr3_aa
TRBJ1-1	TRBV6-6	NA	NA	TGTGCCAGCAGTTACGTCGGCCGGGGGGCTTTCTTT	CASSYVGRGAFF
TRBJ1-1	TRBV7-2	NA	NA	TGTGCCAGCAGCCGGGACACTGAAGCTTTCTTT	CASSRDTEAFF
TRBJ2-7	TRBV25-1	NA	NA	TGTGCCAGCAGTCGAGACCTCGGGAACGAGCAGTACTTC	CASSRDLGNEQYF
TRBJ1-4	TRBV18	NA	TRBD1	TGTGCCAGCTCACCACGGGACAGGGGAGAAAAACTGTTTTTT	CASSPRDRGEKLFF
TRBJ2-3	TRBV5-1	NA	TRBD2	TGCGCCAGCAGCGGACTAGCGCCCTCCGCAGATACGCAGTATTTT	CASSGLAPSADTQYF
TRBJ2-1	TRBV2	NA	TRBD2	TGTGCCAGGAAACGGACTAGAGAAGTTTTCGATGAGCAGTTCTTC	CARKRTREVFDEQFF
TRBJ1-2	TRBV12-5	NA	TRBD1	TGTGCTAGTGGAAACCAGGGGGCAATTCACGATGGCTACACCTTC	CASGNQGAIHDGYTF
TRBJ1-4	TRBV5-1	NA	NA	TGCGCCAGCAGCTTGGACCAGTCTTATGAAAAACTGTTTTTT	CASSLDQSYEKLFF
TRBJ1-3	TRBV5-1	NA	NA	TGCGCCAGCAGCACGGGGGGTGACAAAAACACCATATATTTT	CASSTGGDKNTIYF
TRBJ1-2	TRBV9	NA	TRBD1	TGTGCCAGCAGCGCCGATCCGGGACAGGGAGGCTATGGCTACACCTTC	CASSADPGQGGYGYTF
TRBJ2-2	TRBV4-1	NA	NA	TGCGCCAGCAGCCAACGGGTAGGGGCCGGGGAGCTGTTTTTT	CASSQRVGAGELFF
TRBJ1-5	TRBV15	NA	NA	TGTGCCACCAGCAGAGGGGGGGAGGGAATCCGTCATTTT	CATSRGGEGIRHF
TRBJ1-1	TRBV29-1	NA	NA	TGCAGCGTTTCGACAGGGAACACTGAAGCTTTCTTT	CSVSTGNTEAFF
TRBJ2-1	TRBV9	NA	NA	TGTGCCAGCAGCGTAGAAGCCAATGAGCAGTTCTTC	CASSVEANEQFF
TRBJ1-1	TRBV28	NA	NA	TGTGCCAGCAATTCACCCGAACAGGGAATGAACACTGAAGCTTTCTTT	CASNSPEQGMNTEAFF
TRBJ2-1	TRBV6-5	NA	NA	TGTGCCAGCAGTTCGGGGACTGTCAATGAGCAGTTCTTC	CASSSGTVNEQFF
TRBJ2-5	TRBV5-1	NA	NA	TGCGCCAGCAGCTTGGTTGCGCGGGGTAAAGAGACCCAGTACTTC	CASSLVARGKETQYF
TRBJ2-7	TRBV7-9	few	NA	TGTGCCAGCAGCTTAAATCCGGGACACCAGAGGTACGAGCAGTACTTC	CASSLNPGHQRYEQYF
TRBJ2-7	TRBV5-5	few	TRBD2	TGTGCCAGCAACCCCCAGCTAGCGGAATCCTACGAGCAGTACTTC	CASNPQLAESYEQYF
TRBJ2-7	TRBV6-1	NA	TRBD1	TGTGCCAGCAGCTCTGGACAGGGGCCTTCCTACGAGCAGTACTTC	CASSSGQGPSYEQYF
TRBJ2-1	TRBV5-1	NA	NA	TGCGCCAGCAGCTTCGGTAGGGCGGGCACCGAGGACAATGAGCAGTTCTTC	CASSFGRAGTEDNEQFF
TRBJ2-7	TRBV18	once	NA	TGTGCCAGCTCGGACGGGACACTCGAGCAGTACTTC	CASSDGTLEQYF
TRBJ2-7	TRBV6-5	few	NA	TGTGCCAGCAGTTATTCCCTGGGACAATCGGGAAAGCAGTACTTC	CASSYSLGQSGKQYF
TRBJ1-5	TRBV19	NA	NA	TGTGCCAGTAGTAGGCAGGGCGGCGGCAATCAGCCCCAGCATTTT	CASSRQGGGNQPQHF
TRBJ2-4	TRBV6-1	NA	TRBD2	TGTGCCAGCAGTGATCTAGCGGGAGCCAAAAACATTCAGTACTTC	CASSDLAGAKNIQYF
TRBJ2-7	TRBV15	NA	NA	TGTGCCACCAGCAGAGACCTGGACAGAAGCTACGAGCAGTACTTC	CATSRDLDRSYEQYF
TRBJ1-1	TRBV2	NA	NA	TGTGCCAGCATCCCTGACACGAACACTGAAGCTTTCTTT	CASIPDTNTEAFF
TRBJ1-2	TRBV6-5	NA	TRBD1	TGTGCCAGCAGTCCCGGGACAGGGGGATCGGATGGCTACACCTTC	CASSPGTGGSDGYTF
TRBJ2-7	TRBV7-9	once	NA	TGTGCCAGCAGCTTGACAGACTCCTACGAGCAGTACTTC	CASSLTDSYEQYF
TRBJ2-7	TRBV5-1	NA	TRBD2	TGCGCCAGCAGCCAATCCCCTAATCTAGCGGGGTACCCTTTCTACGAGCAGTACTTC	CASSQSPNLAGYPFYEQYF
TRBJ2-3	TRBV29-1	NA	TRBD1	TGCAGCGGGAGCGGAGTCAGGGGGCTCTTGGATACGCAGTATTTT	CSGSGVRGLLDTQYF
TRBJ1-1	TRBV30	NA	NA	TGTGCCTGGAGTGTAGTCAGTAACACTGAAGCTTTCTTT	CAWSVVSNTEAFF
TRBJ2-7	TRBV4-3	NA	NA	TGCGCCAGCAGCCAAGATGGAACGGGAGTGGGTGGCGAGCAGTACTTC	CASSQDGTGVGGEQYF
TRBJ2-1	TRBV7-8	NA	TRBD2	TGTGCCAGCAGCTTAACACTAGCGGAGAGGGATGAGCAGTTCTTC	CASSLTLAERDEQFF
TRBJ2-3	TRBV2	NA	TRBD2	TGTGCCAGCAGTGAGGGCGGGAGTCGGGCAGATACGCAGTATTTT	CASSEGGSRADTQYF
TRBJ2-3	TRBV6-4	NA	TRBD2	TGTGCCAGCAGTGAGGGAGCTAGCGGGAGCACAGATACGCAGTATTTT	CASSEGASGSTDTQYF
TRBJ2-5	TRBV6-6	NA	TRBD2	TGTGCCAGCACCCCGAGGGCGGGAGCTGGGGAGACCCAGTACTTC	CASTPRAGAGETQYF
TRBJ2-7	TRBV28	NA	TRBD1	TGTGCCAGCCGCAGCGAGACAGGGGCGCAAAACGAGCAGTACTTC	CASRSETGAQNEQYF
TRBJ2-5	TRBV28	NA	NA	TGTGCCAGCACCAGAGGGGGAGAGACCCAGTACTTC	CASTRGGETQYF